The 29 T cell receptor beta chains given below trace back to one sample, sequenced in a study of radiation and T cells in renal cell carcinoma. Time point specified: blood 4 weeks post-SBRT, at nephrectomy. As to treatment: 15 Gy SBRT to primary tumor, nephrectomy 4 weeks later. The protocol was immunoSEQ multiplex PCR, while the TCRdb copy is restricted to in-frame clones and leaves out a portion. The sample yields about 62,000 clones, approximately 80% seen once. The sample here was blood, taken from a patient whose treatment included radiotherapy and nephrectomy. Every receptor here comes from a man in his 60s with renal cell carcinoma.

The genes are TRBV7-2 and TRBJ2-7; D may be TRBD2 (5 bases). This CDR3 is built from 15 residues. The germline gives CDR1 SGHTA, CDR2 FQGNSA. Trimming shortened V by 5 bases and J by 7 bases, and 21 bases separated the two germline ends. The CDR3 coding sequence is TGTGCCAGCAGCGAACGCAGCGGCGGGCGGAGTGAGCAGTACTTC. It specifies CASSERSGGRSEQYF.

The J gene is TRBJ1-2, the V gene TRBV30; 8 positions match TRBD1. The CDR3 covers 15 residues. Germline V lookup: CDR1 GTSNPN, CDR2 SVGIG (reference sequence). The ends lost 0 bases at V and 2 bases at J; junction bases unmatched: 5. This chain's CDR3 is CAWSVWQGANYGYTF. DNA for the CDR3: TGTGCCTGGAGTGTTTGGCAGGGGGCGAACTATGGCTACACCTTC.

The CDR3, as DNA: TGCGCCAGCAGCTTGACCCCACTAGCGGGAGTTGGAGAGACCCAGTACTTC. Protein sequence: CASSLTPLAGVGETQYF. The chain uses TRBV5-1 and TRBJ2-5, with 11 bases matching TRBD2. CDR1 and CDR2 (germline): SGHRS, YFSETQ. The CDR3 totals 17 residues. Germline trimming cut 1 base from V and 4 bases from J; bases unmatched to any gene: 9.

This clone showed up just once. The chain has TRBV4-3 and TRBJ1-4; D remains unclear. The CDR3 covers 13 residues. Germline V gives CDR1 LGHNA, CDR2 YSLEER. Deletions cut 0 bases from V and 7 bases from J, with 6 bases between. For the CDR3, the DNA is TGCGCCAGCAGCCAAGAGGCCGGTGAAAAACTGTTTTTT. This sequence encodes CASSQEAGEKLFF.

The CDR3 sequence: CASSPRLAGVQETQYF. In nucleotides, the CDR3 is TGTGCCAGCAGCCCCCGACTAGCGGGGGTCCAAGAGACCCAGTACTTC. The chain recombines TRBV14 with TRBJ2-5; 12 bases line up with TRBD2. Germline lookup yields CDR1 SGHDN and CDR2 FVKESK. The CDR3 has 16 amino acids. The V gene end was trimmed by 4 bases and the J gene end by 1 base; junction bases not matched to a gene: 4.

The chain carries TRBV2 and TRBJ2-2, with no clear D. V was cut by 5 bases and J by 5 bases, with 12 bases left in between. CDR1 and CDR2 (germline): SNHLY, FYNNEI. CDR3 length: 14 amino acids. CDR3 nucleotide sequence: TGTGCCAGCAGTAGCAGCTCCCATACCGGGGAGCTGTTTTTT. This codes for CASSSSSHTGELFF.

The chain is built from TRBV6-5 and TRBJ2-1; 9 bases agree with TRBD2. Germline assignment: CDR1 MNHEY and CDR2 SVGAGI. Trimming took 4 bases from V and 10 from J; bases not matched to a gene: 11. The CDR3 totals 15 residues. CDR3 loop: CASSSPGLAVVEQFF. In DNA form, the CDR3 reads TGTGCCAGCAGTTCCCCGGGACTAGCAGTCGTAGAGCAGTTCTTC.

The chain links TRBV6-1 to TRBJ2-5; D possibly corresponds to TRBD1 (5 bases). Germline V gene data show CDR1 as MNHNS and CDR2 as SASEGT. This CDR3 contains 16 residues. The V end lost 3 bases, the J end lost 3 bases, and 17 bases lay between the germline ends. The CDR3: CASSDPRGIGEETQYF. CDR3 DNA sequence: TGTGCCAGCAGTGATCCTCGTGGTATAGGGGAAGAGACCCAGTACTTC.

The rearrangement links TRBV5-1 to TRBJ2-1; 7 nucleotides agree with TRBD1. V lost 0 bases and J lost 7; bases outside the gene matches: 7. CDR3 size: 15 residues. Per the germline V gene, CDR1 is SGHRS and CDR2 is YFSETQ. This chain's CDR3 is CASSLAMGTANEQFF. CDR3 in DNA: TGCGCCAGCAGCTTGGCTATGGGGACAGCAAATGAGCAGTTCTTC.

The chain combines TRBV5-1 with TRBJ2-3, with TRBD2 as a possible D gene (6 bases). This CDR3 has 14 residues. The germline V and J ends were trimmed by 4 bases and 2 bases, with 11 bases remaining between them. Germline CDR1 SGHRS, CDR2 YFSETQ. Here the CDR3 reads CASSPGLDTDTQYF. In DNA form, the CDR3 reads TGCGCCAGCAGCCCGGGACTTGACACAGATACGCAGTATTTT.

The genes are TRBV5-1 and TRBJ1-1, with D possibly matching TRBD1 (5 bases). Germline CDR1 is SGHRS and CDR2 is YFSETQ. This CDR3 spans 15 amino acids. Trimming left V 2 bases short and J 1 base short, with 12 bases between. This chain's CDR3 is CASSLSGGTNTEAFF. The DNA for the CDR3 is TGCGCCAGCAGCTTATCCGGGGGGACGAACACTGAAGCTTTCTTT.

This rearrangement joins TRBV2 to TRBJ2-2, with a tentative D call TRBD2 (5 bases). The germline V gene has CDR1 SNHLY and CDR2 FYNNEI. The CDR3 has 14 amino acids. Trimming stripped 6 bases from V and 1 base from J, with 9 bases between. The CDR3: CASSRTENTGELFF. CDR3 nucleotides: TGTGCCAGCAGCCGGACTGAGAACACCGGGGAGCTGTTTTTT.

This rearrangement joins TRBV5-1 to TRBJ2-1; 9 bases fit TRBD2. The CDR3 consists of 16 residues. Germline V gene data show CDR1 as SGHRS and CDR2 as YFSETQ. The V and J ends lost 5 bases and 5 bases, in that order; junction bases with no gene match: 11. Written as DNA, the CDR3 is TGCGCCAGCAGTACAGTAGCGGGAGTGGCTGACAATGAGCAGTTCTTC. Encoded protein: CASSTVAGVADNEQFF.

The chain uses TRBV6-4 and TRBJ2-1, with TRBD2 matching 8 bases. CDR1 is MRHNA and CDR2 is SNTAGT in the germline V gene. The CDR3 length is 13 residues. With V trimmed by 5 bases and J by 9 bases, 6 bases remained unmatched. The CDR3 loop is CASSREGRGEQFF. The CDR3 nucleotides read TGTGCCAGCAGTCGGGAGGGGAGGGGTGAGCAGTTCTTC.

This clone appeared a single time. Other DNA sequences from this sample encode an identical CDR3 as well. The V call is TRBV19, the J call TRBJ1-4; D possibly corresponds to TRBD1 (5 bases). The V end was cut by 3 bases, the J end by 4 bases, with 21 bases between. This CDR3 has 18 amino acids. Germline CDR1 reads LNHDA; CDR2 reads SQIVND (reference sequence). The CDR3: CASSIDFFQGRSNEKLFF. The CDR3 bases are TGTGCCAGTAGTATTGATTTTTTCCAGGGAAGGAGTAATGAAAAACTGTTTTTT. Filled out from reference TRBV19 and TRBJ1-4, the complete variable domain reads DGGITQSPKYLFRKEGQNVTLSCEQNLNHDAMYWYRQDPGQGLRLIYYSQIVNDFQKGDIAEGYSVSREKKESFPLTVTSAQKNPTAFYLCASSIDFFQGRSNEKLFFGSGTQLSVL.

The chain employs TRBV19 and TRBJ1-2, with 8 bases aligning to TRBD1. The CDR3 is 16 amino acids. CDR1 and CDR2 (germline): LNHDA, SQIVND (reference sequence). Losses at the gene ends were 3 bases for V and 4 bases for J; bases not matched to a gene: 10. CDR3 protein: CASSITPLTGGYGYTF. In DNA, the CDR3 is TGTGCCAGTAGTATTACACCTCTTACAGGGGGCTATGGCTACACCTTC.

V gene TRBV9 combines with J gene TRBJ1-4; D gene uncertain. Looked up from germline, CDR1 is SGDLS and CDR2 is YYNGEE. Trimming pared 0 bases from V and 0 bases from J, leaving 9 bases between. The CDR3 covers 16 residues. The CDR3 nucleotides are TGTGCCAGCAGCGTAGACGTTGCTTCAACTAATGAAAAACTGTTTTTT. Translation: CASSVDVASTNEKLFF.

CDR3 residues: CASSLEGRAFEPQHF. CDR3 bases: TGCGCCAGCAGCTTGGAAGGGAGAGCGTTTGAGCCCCAGCATTTT. The chain combines TRBV5-1 with TRBJ1-5; D gene uncertain. CDR3 length equals 15 residues. Germline V gives CDR1 SGHRS, CDR2 YFSETQ. V lost 0 bases and J lost 8, with 15 bases in between.

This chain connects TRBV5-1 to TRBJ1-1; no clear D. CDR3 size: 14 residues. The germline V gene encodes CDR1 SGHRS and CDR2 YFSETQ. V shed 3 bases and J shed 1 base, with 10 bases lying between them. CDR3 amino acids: CASSSPGGNTEAFF. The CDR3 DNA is TGCGCCAGCAGCTCCCCGGGAGGGAACACTGAAGCTTTCTTT.

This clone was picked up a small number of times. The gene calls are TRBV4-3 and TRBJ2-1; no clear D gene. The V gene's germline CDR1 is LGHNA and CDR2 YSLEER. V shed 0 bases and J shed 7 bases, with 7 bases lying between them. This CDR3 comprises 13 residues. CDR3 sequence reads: CASSQETINEQFF. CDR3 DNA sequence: TGCGCCAGCAGCCAAGAGACAATTAATGAGCAGTTCTTC.

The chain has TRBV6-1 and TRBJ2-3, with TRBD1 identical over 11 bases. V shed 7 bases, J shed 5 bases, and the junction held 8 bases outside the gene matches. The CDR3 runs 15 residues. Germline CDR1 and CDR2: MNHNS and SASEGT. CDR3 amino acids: CASTHSDRGQDTQYF. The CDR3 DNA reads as TGTGCCAGCACCCACTCGGACAGGGGGCAAGATACGCAGTATTTT.

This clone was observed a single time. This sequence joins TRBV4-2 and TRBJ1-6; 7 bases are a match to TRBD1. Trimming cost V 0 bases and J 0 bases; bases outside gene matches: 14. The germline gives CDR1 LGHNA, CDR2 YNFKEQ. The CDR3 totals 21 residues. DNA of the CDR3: TGTGCCAGCAGCCAAGATATTAGAGGCAGGGGGACGAGCTCCTATAATTCACCCCTCCACTTT. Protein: CASSQDIRGRGTSSYNSPLHF.

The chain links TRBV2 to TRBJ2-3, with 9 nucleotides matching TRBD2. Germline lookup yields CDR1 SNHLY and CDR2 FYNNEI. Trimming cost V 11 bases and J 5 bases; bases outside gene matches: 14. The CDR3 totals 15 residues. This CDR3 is CARRGAGGPGDTQYF. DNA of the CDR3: TGTGCCCGCCGCGGGGCGGGAGGGCCAGGAGATACGCAGTATTTT.

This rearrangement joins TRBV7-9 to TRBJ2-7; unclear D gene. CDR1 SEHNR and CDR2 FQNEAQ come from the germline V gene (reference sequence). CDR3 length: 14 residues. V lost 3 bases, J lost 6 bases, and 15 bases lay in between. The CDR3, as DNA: TGTGCCAGCAGCTTTCCGGGCAAAGGCGCCGAGCAGTACGTC. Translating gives CASSFPGKGAEQYV.

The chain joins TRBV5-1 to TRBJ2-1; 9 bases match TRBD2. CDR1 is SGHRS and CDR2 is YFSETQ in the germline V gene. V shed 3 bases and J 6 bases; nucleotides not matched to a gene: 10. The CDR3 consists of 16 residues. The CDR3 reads CASSSSPSGTGNEQFF. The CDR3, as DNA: TGCGCCAGCAGCTCGTCCCCTAGCGGGACGGGCAATGAGCAGTTCTTC.

CDR3 amino acids: CASSESQGPTDTQYF. For the CDR3, the DNA is TGTGCCAGCAGTGAATCTCAAGGGCCCACAGATACGCAGTATTTT. The chain links TRBV6-1 to TRBJ2-3; D gene ambiguous. This CDR3 is 15 amino acids long. Germline V gives CDR1 MNHNS, CDR2 SASEGT. V was trimmed by 2 bases and J by 2 bases, leaving 11 bases between them.

CDR3 DNA: TGTGCCAGTAGAGGCCCGAGGACCCAGTACTTC. It translates to CASRGPRTQYF. The rearrangement links TRBV19 to TRBJ2-5; no definite D call. V lost 6 bases and J lost 7, with 9 bases in between. CDR3 size: 11 residues. Germline CDR1 and CDR2: LNHDA and SQIVND (reference sequence). Filled out from reference TRBV19 and TRBJ2-5, the complete variable domain reads DGGITQSPKYLFRKEGQNVTLSCEQNLNHDAMYWYRQDPGQGLRLIYYSQIVNDFQKGDIAEGYSVSREKKESFPLTVTSAQKNPTAFYLCASRGPRTQYFGPGTRLLVL.

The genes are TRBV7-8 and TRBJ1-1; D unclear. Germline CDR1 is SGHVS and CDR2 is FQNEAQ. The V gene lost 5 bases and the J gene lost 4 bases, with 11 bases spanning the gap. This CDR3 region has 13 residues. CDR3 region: CASSPRRATEAFF. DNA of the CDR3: TGTGCCAGCAGCCCAAGAAGGGCCACTGAAGCTTTCTTT.

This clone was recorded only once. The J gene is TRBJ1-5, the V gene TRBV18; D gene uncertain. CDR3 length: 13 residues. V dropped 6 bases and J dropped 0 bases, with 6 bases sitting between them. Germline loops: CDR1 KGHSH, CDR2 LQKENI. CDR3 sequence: CASSLYSNQPQHF. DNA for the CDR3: TGTGCCAGCTCGCTCTATAGCAATCAGCCCCAGCATTTT.